This T cell receptor (beta chain) comes out of a study of cytotoxic CD8 clonotypes in ibrutinib-treated CLL. Background on the study: In all, 10 to 11 patients were relapsed/refractory, under 16 were treatment-naive and roughly 18 were IGHV unmutated. Samples yielded averages of approximately 260,000 productive templates and 94,000 or so productive rearrangements.

General observations from the study: Ibrutinib response saw clonality rise, and progression saw it return toward baseline.

Details on this clone: Its antigen remains unknown.

This table comes from immunoSEQ multiplex PCR, and its TCRdb copy is limited to in-frame clones, with some not included. The sample has some 310,000 clones; almost 80% are singletons. The CDR3 is made up of 15 amino acids. The V gene's germline CDR1 is ENHRY and CDR2 SYGVKD. Trimming pared 3 bases from V and 0 bases from J, leaving 12 bases between. This chain connects TRBV10-3 to TRBJ2-7; tentatively, D is TRBD2 (6 bases). The material sequenced was PBMCs, taken before ibrutinib treatment. This receptor was identified in a human donor with chronic lymphocytic leukemia. In DNA form, the CDR3 reads TGTGCCATCAGTGAAATAGCGGAGCGCTCCTACGAGCAGTACTTC. This gives the protein CAISEIAERSYEQYF.